This TCR beta chain was sequenced in a study of molecular identifiers for immune sequencing clone quantification. Findings and caveats of the study: Clones carrying above 20 RNA copies accounted for over 98% of effector molecules, under 1% in naive cells. In a background of roughly 970,000 naive cells, spiked Jurkat TCR RNA from one cell was reportedly detectable.

The CDR3 loop spans 15 amino acids. V shed 4 bases and J shed 3 bases, with 14 bases lying between them. Germline V gene lookup returns CDR1 MDHEN and CDR2 SYDVKM. This clonotype has ten or more counts. Its antigen is undetermined. TCRdb passed the PCR reads through MiXCR, listing each CDR3 protein once. Here the sample spans 65,000 or so distinct CDR3 sequences, 15% to 20% being singletons. The V call is TRBV28, the J call TRBJ2-3; possible D gene TRBD2, 5 bases. The specimen sequenced was naive CD8+ T cells from blood, with Jurkat cell RNA spiked in. Subset given: FACS-sorted CD8+CD4-CCR7+CD45RA+ naive T cells. The sequence was collected from a human donor in good health. Some libraries in this study had Jurkat cell RNA spiked in. The CDR3 is CASSSTLRGTDTQYF. CDR3 nucleotide sequence: TGTGCCAGCAGTTCCACCCTCCGAGGGACAGATACGCAGTATTTT.